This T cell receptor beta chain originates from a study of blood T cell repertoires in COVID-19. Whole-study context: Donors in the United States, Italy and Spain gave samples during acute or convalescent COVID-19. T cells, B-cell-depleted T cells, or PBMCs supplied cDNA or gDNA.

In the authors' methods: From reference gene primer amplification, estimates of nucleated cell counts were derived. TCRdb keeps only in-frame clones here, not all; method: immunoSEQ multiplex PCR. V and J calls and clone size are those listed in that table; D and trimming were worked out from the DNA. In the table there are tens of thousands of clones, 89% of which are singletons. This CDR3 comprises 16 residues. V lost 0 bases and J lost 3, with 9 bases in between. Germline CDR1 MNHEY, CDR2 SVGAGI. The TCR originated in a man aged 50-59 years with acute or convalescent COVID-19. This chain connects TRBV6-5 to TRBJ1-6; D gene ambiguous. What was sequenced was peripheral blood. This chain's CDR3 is CASSYSVAYYNSPLHF. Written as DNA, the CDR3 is TGTGCCAGCAGTTACTCGGTCGCCTACTATAATTCACCCCTCCACTTT.